The sequence of this T cell receptor (beta chain) was determined in a study of human thymus T cells. Study-wide results and limits: Thymic and blood repertoires seemed to show skewed V and J gene use. Related work found strong thymic repertoire overlap between unrelated individuals.

Generated by immunoSEQ multiplex PCR, the TCRdb table keeps only in-frame clones and is missing some. The sample includes some 120,000 clones, around 95% seen only once; the top ten take around 0.022%. Corrective heart surgery yielded resections, and these provided the thymus tissue. Healthy Finnish infants having corrective surgery for congenital heart defects served as donors. Remarks on this clone: Its antigen is not identified.

CDR3 length: 16 residues. The V segment lost 1 base and the J segment 1 base; nucleotides outside the gene matches: 5. In germline, CDR1 is SGHRS, CDR2 YFSETQ. Source material: thymus tissue. The gene calls are TRBV5-1 and TRBJ2-3, with 8 bases fitting TRBD1. This TCR derives from a boy under three years old with a congenital heart defect but otherwise immunologically healthy. DNA for the CDR3: TGCGCCAGCAGCTTGAGTCCGGGACAGGGCACAGATACGCAGTATTTT. It translates to CASSLSPGQGTDTQYF.